Following are 6 T cell receptor beta chains from one sample sequenced in a study of cytomegalovirus exposure and HLA in healthy donors. This PCR relied on a set of 60 Vbeta primers and 13 Jbeta primers. Sequencing was performed with immunoSEQ multiplex PCR; in TCRdb, only in-frame clones are kept and a portion is missing. The top ten hold around 1.5% of the sample, which has about 140,000 clones, 77% seen once. The sample consisted of PBMCs. The receptors were gathered from a woman aged 40 to 55 in good health and CMV-seronegative.

The rearrangement uses TRBV7-2 and TRBJ1-2, with a tentative D call TRBD1 (5 bases). Germline CDR1 is SGHTA and CDR2 is FQGNSA. The CDR3 has 15 amino acids. V was pared by 5 bases and J by 1 base, with 14 bases between. CDR3 sequence: CASSPRESINYGYTF. CDR3 DNA sequence: TGTGCCAGCAGCCCCAGGGAATCTATTAACTATGGCTACACCTTC.

This clone turned up a few times. The rearrangement links TRBV19 to TRBJ2-7; 10 bases fit TRBD1. V dropped 6 bases and J dropped 3; count of bases not matched to a gene: 5. Germline-derived CDR1 and CDR2 are LNHDA and SQIVND (reference sequence). This CDR3 has 14 amino acids. CDR3 coding DNA: TGTGCCAGTAGCCGGACAGGGGGAAACTACGAGCAGTACTTC. It codes for CASSRTGGNYEQYF.

The CDR3 here is CAISEGQGGTEAFF. CDR3 in DNA: TGTGCCATCAGTGAGGGGCAGGGGGGCACTGAAGCTTTCTTT. The V gene is TRBV10-3, the J gene TRBJ1-1, with 7 bases that match TRBD1. The CDR3 runs to 14 residues. Germline-derived CDR1 and CDR2 are ENHRY and SYGVKD. V was clipped by 2 bases and J by 4 bases; unmatched bases: 4.

The chain joins TRBV13 to TRBJ1-6; tentative D call: TRBD1 (6 bases). The germline V and J ends were trimmed by 2 bases and 0 bases, with 11 bases remaining between them. The CDR3 spans 17 residues. The germline CDR1 and CDR2 sequences are PRHDT and FYEKMQ (reference sequence). Here the CDR3 DNA reads TGTGCCAGCAGCTTAACTACAGGGAGCTCCTATAATTCACCCCTCCACTTT. This gives the protein CASSLTTGSSYNSPLHF.

In nucleotides, the CDR3 is TGTGCCAGCAGCTTAAGCGGCGCAACTAATGAAAAACTGTTTTTT. Translated: CASSLSGATNEKLFF. V is TRBV7-9 and J is TRBJ1-4; D is undetermined. V lost 2 bases and J lost 0, with 7 bases in between. This CDR3 spans 15 amino acids. Germline-derived CDR1 and CDR2 are SEHNR and FQNEAQ (reference sequence).

The J gene is TRBJ1-1, the V gene TRBV4-1; D is unresolved. V was shortened by 3 bases and J by 1 base, with 6 bases between the two germline ends. Germline V gives CDR1 MGHRA, CDR2 YSYEKL. This CDR3 is 13 amino acids long. CDR3 region: CASSHPGNTEAFF. The CDR3 bases are TGCGCCAGCAGCCATCCAGGGAACACTGAAGCTTTCTTT.